Below are 22 T cell receptor beta chains sequenced from a single sample in a study of blood T cells in healthy people across ages. Using a J-beta primer mix together with a sample-barcoded 5' primer, a second PCR was run for about 7 to 12 cycles. In TCRdb, the 5' RACE reads were re-called with MiXCR into one record per CDR3 protein. The data show about 930,000 distinct CDR3 sequences, roughly 29% seen once. This sample also belongs to another study, concerning T cells of mothers and their children.

Input material: blood. The receptors were gathered from a woman aged 40 to 50 in good health.

The chain recombines TRBV6-5 with TRBJ1-1; TRBD1 matches 7 bases. The germline V gene encodes CDR1 MNHEY and CDR2 SVGAGI. The V and J ends lost 7 bases and 5 bases, in that order; junction bases with no gene match: 10. The CDR3 runs to 14 residues. CDR3 nucleotides: TGTGCCAGCATCGCCCAGGGGGGAAATACTGAAGCTTTCTTT. It is translated as CASIAQGGNTEAFF.

The gene calls are TRBV28 and TRBJ1-2; D remains unclear. Germline CDR1 MDHEN, CDR2 SYDVKM. The CDR3 is made up of 13 amino acids. Deletions cut 5 bases from V and 6 bases from J, with 13 bases between. CDR3 sequence reads: CASSPPLWNGYTF. The CDR3 DNA sequence: TGTGCCAGCAGTCCCCCCCTCTGGAATGGCTACACCTTC.

This clonotype has just a few counts. This chain uses TRBV18 with TRBJ2-2; D not certain. V lost 4 bases and J 2 bases, leaving 8 bases between the germline ends. The CDR3 covers 14 residues. CDR1 and CDR2 (germline): KGHSH, LQKENI. CDR3 protein: CASSQLPNTGELFF. CDR3 nucleotides: TGTGCCAGCTCACAACTACCAAACACCGGGGAGCTGTTTTTT. Filled out from reference TRBV18 and TRBJ2-2, the complete variable domain reads NAGVMQNPRHLVRRRGQEARLRCSPMKGHSHVYWYRQLPEEGLKFMVYLQKENIIDESGMPKERFSAEFPKEGPSILRIQQVVRGDSAAYFCASSQLPNTGELFFGEGSRLTVL.

On this clonotype: At one boundary the junction diverges from the germline segment, which might be a read error. This chain links TRBV28 with TRBJ2-5; D perhaps matches TRBD1 (6 bases). This CDR3 comprises 16 residues. CDR1 is MDHEN and CDR2 is SYDVKM in the germline V gene. This chain's CDR3 is CASRDLRTAQTYVQDF. The DNA for the CDR3 is TGTGCCAGCAGGGATTTGAGGACAGCTCAAACCTACGTGCAGGACTTC.

A word on this clonotype: With a much larger clone just one base away, this may be a read error. The CDR3 reads CASSLLVTAYERYF. The CDR3 region has the DNA TGTGCCAGCAGTTTATTGGTGACAGCCTACGAGCGGTACTTC. The V and J genes are TRBV28 and TRBJ2-7; TRBD1 might be the D (5 bases). In germline, CDR1 is MDHEN, CDR2 SYDVKM. The CDR3 spans 14 residues.

The sample holds a few counts of this clonotype. The genes are TRBV13 and TRBJ2-5; D might be TRBD1 (5 bases). CDR3 size: 16 residues. The germline V gene has CDR1 PRHDT and CDR2 FYEKMQ (reference sequence). V gave up 1 base and J gave up 0 bases, with 12 bases separating them. DNA for the CDR3: TGTGCCAGCAGCTTAGTAGGCAGGGAAGACCAAGAGACCCAGTACTTC. Protein product: CASSLVGREDQETQYF.

This clonotype occurred a few times. This chain connects TRBV4-1 to TRBJ2-3, with D possibly being TRBD2 (6 bases). The germline CDR1 and CDR2 sequences are MGHRA and YSYEKL. The germline V and J ends were trimmed by 7 bases and 4 bases, with 15 bases remaining between them. CDR3 length equals 14 residues. Here the CDR3 reads CASKQSGLSDTQYF. CDR3 DNA: TGCGCCAGCAAACAATCGGGACTTTCAGATACGCAGTATTTT.

This clonotype was seen ten or more times. The chain uses TRBV28 and TRBJ2-5; D is unclear. V lost 2 bases, J lost 4 bases, and 5 bases lay in between. The CDR3 is made up of 12 amino acids. The germline V gene has CDR1 MDHEN and CDR2 SYDVKM. The CDR3 DNA reads as TGTGCCAGCAGTTTAATAACAGAGACCCAGTACTTC. Protein product: CASSLITETQYF. The full variable domain, with the rest looked up from reference TRBV28 and TRBJ2-5, is DVKVTQSSRYLVKRTGEKVFLECVQDMDHENMFWYRQDPGLGLRLIYFSYDVKMKEKGDIPEGYSVSREKKERFSLILESASTNQTSMYLCASSLITETQYFGPGTRLLVL.

The V gene is TRBV18, the J gene TRBJ2-7; D is possibly TRBD1 (5 bases). Trimming stripped 3 bases from V and 7 bases from J, with 19 bases between. The CDR3 extends over 15 amino acids. Germline V lookup: CDR1 KGHSH, CDR2 LQKENI. The CDR3 bases are TGTGCCAGCTCACCGACACCACCGACAGAACCGGAGCAGTACTTC. Its protein is CASSPTPPTEPEQYF.

J is TRBJ2-1 and V is TRBV9; D may be TRBD1 (7 bases). The CDR3 runs to 15 residues. Between the trimmed V and J ends, which lost 4 bases and 8 bases, there was a span of 19 bases. Germline V CDR1 and CDR2: SGDLS, YYNGEE. CDR3 DNA: TGTGCCAGCAGCCTCAGGGGGGAAGGGGTTCATGAGCAGTTCTTC. Protein: CASSLRGEGVHEQFF. Variable domain in full (rest from reference TRBV9 and TRBJ2-1): DSGVTQTPKHLITATGQRVTLRCSPRSGDLSVYWYQQSLDQGLQFLIQYYNGEERAKGNILERFSAQQFPDLHSELNLSSLELGDSALYFCASSLRGEGVHEQFFGPGTRLTVL.

With respect to this clonotype: A much bigger clone sits one base away, suggesting this may be a read error. The J gene is TRBJ2-7, the V gene TRBV28; TRBD1 agrees at 7 bases. CDR1 is MDHEN, CDR2 SYDVKM, per germline. There are 14 residues in the CDR3. The CDR3 protein is CACSFRTGIYEQYF. CDR3 nucleotide sequence: TGTGCCTGCAGTTTTCGGACAGGAATCTACGAGCAGTACTTC.

The table lists this clonotype with a few counts. The chain has TRBV20-1 and TRBJ1-4; unclear D gene. The CDR3 extends over 10 amino acids. V lost 6 bases and J lost 7, with 6 bases in between. Germline V lookup: CDR1 DFQATT, CDR2 SNEGSKA (reference sequence). CDR3 nucleotides: TGCAGTGCGTTTTCTGAAAAACTGTTTTTT. This sequence encodes CSAFSEKLFF.

V and J are TRBV7-6 and TRBJ2-7; 12 bases agree with TRBD1. The CDR3 is made up of 17 amino acids. V dropped 5 bases and J dropped 2; count of bases not matched to a gene: 10. In germline, CDR1 is SGHVS, CDR2 FNYEAQ. The CDR3 bases are TGTGCCAGCAGCCAAGATCCCGGGACAGGGGGCCCCTACGAGCAGTACTTC. Its protein is CASSQDPGTGGPYEQYF.

The V and J genes are TRBV27 and TRBJ2-2; D is ambiguous. V lost 4 bases and J 0 bases, leaving 9 bases between the germline ends. Germline CDR1 reads MNHEY; CDR2 reads SMNVEV (reference sequence). This CDR3 spans 15 amino acids. This CDR3 reads CASSSTLTNTGELFF. DNA of the CDR3: TGTGCCAGCAGTTCTACTCTCACGAACACCGGGGAGCTGTTTTTT.

This clonotype showed up just once. This may arise from a read error, as a much more abundant clone is one base away. The V and J genes are TRBV11-2 and TRBJ2-3; D is perhaps TRBD1 (5 bases). Looked up from germline, CDR1 is SGHAT and CDR2 is FQNNGV. V was clipped by 5 bases and J by 8 bases, with 23 bases between them. The CDR3 spans 16 residues. This CDR3 is CASSASGRPLAGTQYF. The CDR3 nucleotides are TGTGCCAGCAGCGCTTCAGGGCGGCCCTTAGCAGGTACGCAGTATTTT. Supplemented by reference TRBV11-2 and TRBJ2-3, the full variable domain reads EAGVAQSPRYKIIEKRQSVAFWCNPISGHATLYWYQQILGQGPKLLIQFQNNGVVDDSQLPKDRFSAERLKGVDSTLKIQPAKLEDSAVYLCASSASGRPLAGTQYFGPGTRLTVL.

This chain uses TRBV5-1 with TRBJ2-5, with 10 bases identical to TRBD2. This CDR3 comprises 16 residues. Trimming removed 2 bases from V and 5 bases from J; junction bases left unmatched: 9. Germline values: CDR1 SGHRS, CDR2 YFSETQ. The CDR3 nucleotides are TGCGCCAGCAGCTTCCAGCGGGGGGGCCTAGGGGAGACCCAGTACTTC. It encodes CASSFQRGGLGETQYF.

The CDR3 DNA reads TGCGCCAGCAGTCGCCAATATGGCAGGGCCACTGAAGCTTTCTTT. This translates into CASSRQYGRATEAFF. This chain connects TRBV5-1 to TRBJ1-1; D is perhaps TRBD1 (5 bases). Germline V gene lookup returns CDR1 SGHRS and CDR2 YFSETQ. CDR3 length: 15 residues. Trimming stripped 5 bases from V and 4 bases from J, with 18 bases between. The full variable domain, with the rest looked up from reference TRBV5-1 and TRBJ1-1, is KAGVTQTPRYLIKTRGQQVTLSCSPISGHRSVSWYQQTPGQGLQFLFEYFSETQRNKGNFPGRFSGRQFSNSRSEMNVSTLELGDSALYLCASSRQYGRATEAFFGQGTRLTVV.

The table lists this clonotype with many counts. The chain uses TRBV10-3 and TRBJ1-5; 8 bases are shared with TRBD1. Germline CDR1 ENHRY, CDR2 SYGVKD. Trimming cost V 2 bases and J 0 bases; bases outside gene matches: 3. The CDR3 spans 16 residues. CDR3 nucleotide sequence: TGTGCCATCAGTGAGCAGGGGGCTTATAGCAATCAGCCCCAGCATTTT. This gives the protein CAISEQGAYSNQPQHF.

This clonotype was found many times. V is TRBV20-1 and J is TRBJ2-5; maybe TRBD2 (6 bases). CDR1 and CDR2 from the germline V gene are DFQATT and SNEGSKA (reference sequence). This CDR3 comprises 15 residues. Trimming stripped 5 bases from V and 1 base from J, with 17 bases between. Written as DNA, the CDR3 is TGCAGTGCTCCGTTGACTAGGGGCCGCCAAGAGACCCAGTACTTC. Amino acid sequence: CSAPLTRGRQETQYF.

The chain employs TRBV11-2 and TRBJ1-2, with D perhaps matching TRBD1 (5 bases). This CDR3 has 14 amino acids. From germline, CDR1 is SGHAT and CDR2 FQNNGV. V gave up 8 bases and J gave up 5 bases, with 18 bases separating them. The CDR3 DNA is TGTGCCAGCGGGAAGACGGGGCCTACGTATGGCTACACCTTC. It is translated as CASGKTGPTYGYTF.

V usage is TRBV5-1 and J usage is TRBJ2-1; D perhaps matches TRBD2 (6 bases). V lost 4 bases and J 7 bases, leaving 18 bases between the germline ends. This CDR3 is built from 15 residues. The V gene's germline CDR1 is SGHRS and CDR2 YFSETQ. The CDR3 is CASSPRGLGGNEQFF. The CDR3 coding sequence is TGCGCCAGCAGCCCCCGGGGCCTAGGAGGGAATGAGCAGTTCTTC. Full variable domain (outside the CDR3, taken from reference TRBV5-1 and TRBJ2-1): KAGVTQTPRYLIKTRGQQVTLSCSPISGHRSVSWYQQTPGQGLQFLFEYFSETQRNKGNFPGRFSGRQFSNSRSEMNVSTLELGDSALYLCASSPRGLGGNEQFFGPGTRLTVL.

This clonotype was detected ten times or more. The gene calls are TRBV5-5 and TRBJ1-5; D call uncertain. The CDR3 sequence is 14 residues long. Germline V gives CDR1 SGHKS, CDR2 YYEKEE (reference sequence). V was cut by 4 bases and J by 6 bases, with 14 bases left in between. CDR3 loop: CASSMSRSPQPQHF. CDR3 in DNA: TGTGCCAGCAGCATGAGCAGATCCCCTCAGCCCCAGCATTTT.